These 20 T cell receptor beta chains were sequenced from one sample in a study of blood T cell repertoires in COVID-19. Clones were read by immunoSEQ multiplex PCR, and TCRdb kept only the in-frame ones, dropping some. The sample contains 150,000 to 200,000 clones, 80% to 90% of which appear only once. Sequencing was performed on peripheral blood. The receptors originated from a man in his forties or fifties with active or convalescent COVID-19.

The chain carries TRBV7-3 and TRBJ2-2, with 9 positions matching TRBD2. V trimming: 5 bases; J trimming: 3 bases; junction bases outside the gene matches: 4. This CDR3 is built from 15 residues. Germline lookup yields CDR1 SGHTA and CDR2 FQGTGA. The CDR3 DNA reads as TGTGCCAGCAGCCAGGGACTAGCATACACCGGGGAGCTGTTTTTT. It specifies CASSQGLAYTGELFF.

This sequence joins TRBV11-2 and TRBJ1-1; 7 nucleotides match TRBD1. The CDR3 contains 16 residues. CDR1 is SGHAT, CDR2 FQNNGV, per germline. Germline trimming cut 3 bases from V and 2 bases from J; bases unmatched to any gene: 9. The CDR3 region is CASSFKGAGTNTEAFF. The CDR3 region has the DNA TGTGCCAGCAGCTTTAAGGGGGCAGGGACTAACACTGAAGCTTTCTTT.

The CDR3 DNA is TGTGCCAGTGGCAGAGGGGGAGAGACCCAGTACTTC. This translates into CASGRGGETQYF. The chain carries TRBV19 and TRBJ2-5; a possible D gene is TRBD1 (6 bases). This CDR3 has 12 amino acids. CDR1 is LNHDA and CDR2 is SQIVND in the germline V gene (reference sequence). The V end was cut by 8 bases, the J end by 4 bases, with 11 bases between.

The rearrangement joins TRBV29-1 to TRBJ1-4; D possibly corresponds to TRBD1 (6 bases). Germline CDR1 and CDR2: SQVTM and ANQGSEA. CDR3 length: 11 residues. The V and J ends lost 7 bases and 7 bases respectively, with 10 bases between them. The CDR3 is CSGRGGEKLFF. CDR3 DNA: TGCAGCGGCAGGGGCGGTGAAAAACTGTTTTTT.

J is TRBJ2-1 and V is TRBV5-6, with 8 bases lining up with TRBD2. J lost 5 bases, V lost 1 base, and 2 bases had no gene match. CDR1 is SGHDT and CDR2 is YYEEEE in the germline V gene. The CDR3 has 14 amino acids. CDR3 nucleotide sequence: TGTGCCAGCAGCTTGATCGGGGGGGACAATGAGCAGTTCTTC. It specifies CASSLIGGDNEQFF.

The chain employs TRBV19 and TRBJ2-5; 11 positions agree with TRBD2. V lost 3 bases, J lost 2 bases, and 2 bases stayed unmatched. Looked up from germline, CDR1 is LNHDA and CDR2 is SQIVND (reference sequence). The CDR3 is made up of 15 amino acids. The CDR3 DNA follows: TGTGCCAGTAGTATCTCTAGCGGGGGGCAAGAGACCCAGTACTTC. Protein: CASSISSGGQETQYF.

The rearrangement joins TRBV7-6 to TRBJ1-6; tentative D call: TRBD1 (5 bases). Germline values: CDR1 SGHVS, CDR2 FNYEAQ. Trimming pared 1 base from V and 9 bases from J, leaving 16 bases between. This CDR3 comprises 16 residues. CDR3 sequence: CASSLGEGREGSPLHF. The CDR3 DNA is TGTGCCAGCAGCTTAGGGGAAGGCAGGGAGGGTTCACCCCTCCACTTT.

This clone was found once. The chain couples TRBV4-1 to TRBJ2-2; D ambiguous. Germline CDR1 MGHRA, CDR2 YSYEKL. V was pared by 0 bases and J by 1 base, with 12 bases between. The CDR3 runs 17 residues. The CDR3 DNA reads TGCGCCAGCAGCCAAGATAGAGTACTCGGGAACACCGGGGAGCTGTTTTTT. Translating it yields CASSQDRVLGNTGELFF.

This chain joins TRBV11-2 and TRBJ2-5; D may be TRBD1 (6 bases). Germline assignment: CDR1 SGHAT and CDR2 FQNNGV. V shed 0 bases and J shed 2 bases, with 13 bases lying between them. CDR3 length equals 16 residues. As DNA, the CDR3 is TGTGCCAGCAGCTTAGAGGTGGGCAGGGGTCAAGAGACCCAGTACTTC. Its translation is CASSLEVGRGQETQYF.

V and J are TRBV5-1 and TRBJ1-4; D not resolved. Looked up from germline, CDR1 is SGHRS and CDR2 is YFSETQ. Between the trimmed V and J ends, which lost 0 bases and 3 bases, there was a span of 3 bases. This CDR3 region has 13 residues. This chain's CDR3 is CASSLVSNEKLFF. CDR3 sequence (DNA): TGCGCCAGCAGCTTGGTATCTAATGAAAAACTGTTTTTT.

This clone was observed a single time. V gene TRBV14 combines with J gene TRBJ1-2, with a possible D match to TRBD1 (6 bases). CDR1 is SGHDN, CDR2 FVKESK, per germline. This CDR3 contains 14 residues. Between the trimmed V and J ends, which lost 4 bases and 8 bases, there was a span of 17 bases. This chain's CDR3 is CASSPPWQGKGYTF. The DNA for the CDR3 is TGTGCCAGCAGCCCTCCGTGGCAGGGGAAGGGCTACACCTTC.

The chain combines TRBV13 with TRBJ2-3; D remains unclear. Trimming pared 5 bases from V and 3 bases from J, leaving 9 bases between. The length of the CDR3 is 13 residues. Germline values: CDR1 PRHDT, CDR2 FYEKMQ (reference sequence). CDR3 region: CASSPRMTDTQYF. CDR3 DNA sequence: TGTGCCAGCAGCCCGCGGATGACAGATACGCAGTATTTT.

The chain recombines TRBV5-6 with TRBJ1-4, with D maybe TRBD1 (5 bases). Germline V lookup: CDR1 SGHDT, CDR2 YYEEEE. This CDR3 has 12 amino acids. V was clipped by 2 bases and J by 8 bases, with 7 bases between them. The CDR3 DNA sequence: TGTGCCAGCAGCTTACAGGCGGAAAAACTGTTTTTT. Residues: CASSLQAEKLFF. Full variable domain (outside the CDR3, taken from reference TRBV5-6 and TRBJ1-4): DAGVTQSPTHLIKTRGQQVTLRCSPKSGHDTVSWYQQALGQGPQFIFQYYEEEERQRGNFPDRFSGHQFPNYSSELNVNALLLGDSALYLCASSLQAEKLFFGSGTQLSVL.

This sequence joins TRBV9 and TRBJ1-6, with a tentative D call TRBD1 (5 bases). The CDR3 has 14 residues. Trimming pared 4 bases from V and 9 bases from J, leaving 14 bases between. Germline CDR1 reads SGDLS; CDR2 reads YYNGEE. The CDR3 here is CASSSAGGGSPLHF. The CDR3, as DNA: TGTGCCAGCAGCTCGGCGGGGGGAGGTTCACCCCTCCACTTT. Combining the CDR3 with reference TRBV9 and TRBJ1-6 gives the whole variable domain DSGVTQTPKHLITATGQRVTLRCSPRSGDLSVYWYQQSLDQGLQFLIQYYNGEERAKGNILERFSAQQFPDLHSELNLSSLELGDSALYFCASSSAGGGSPLHFGNGTRLTVT.

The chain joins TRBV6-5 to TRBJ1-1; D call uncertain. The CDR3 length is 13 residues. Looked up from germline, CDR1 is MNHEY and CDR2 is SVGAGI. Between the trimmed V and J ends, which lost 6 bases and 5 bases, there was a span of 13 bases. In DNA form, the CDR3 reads TGTGCCAGCAGAGACGGAGGGCGGACTGAAGCTTTCTTT. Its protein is CASRDGGRTEAFF.

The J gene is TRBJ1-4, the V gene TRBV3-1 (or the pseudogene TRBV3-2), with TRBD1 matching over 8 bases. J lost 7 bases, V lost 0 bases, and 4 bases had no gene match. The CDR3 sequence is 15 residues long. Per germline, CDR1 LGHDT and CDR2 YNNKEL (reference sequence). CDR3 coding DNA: TGTGCCAGCAGCCAAGATCCCACAGGGGGTGAAAAACTGTTTTTT. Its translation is CASSQDPTGGEKLFF.

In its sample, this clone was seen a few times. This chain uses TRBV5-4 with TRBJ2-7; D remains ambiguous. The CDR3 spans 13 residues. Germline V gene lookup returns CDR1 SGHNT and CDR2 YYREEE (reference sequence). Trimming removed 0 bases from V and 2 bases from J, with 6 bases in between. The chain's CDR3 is CASSLAQTYEQYF. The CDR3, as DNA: TGTGCCAGCAGCTTGGCTCAGACCTACGAGCAGTACTTC.

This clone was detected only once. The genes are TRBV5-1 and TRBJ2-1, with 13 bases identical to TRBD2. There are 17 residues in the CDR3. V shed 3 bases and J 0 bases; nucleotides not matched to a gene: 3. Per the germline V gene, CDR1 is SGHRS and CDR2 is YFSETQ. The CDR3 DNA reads TGCGCCAGCAGCTCACTAGCGGGGGGGAGCTCCTACAATGAGCAGTTCTTC. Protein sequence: CASSSLAGGSSYNEQFF.

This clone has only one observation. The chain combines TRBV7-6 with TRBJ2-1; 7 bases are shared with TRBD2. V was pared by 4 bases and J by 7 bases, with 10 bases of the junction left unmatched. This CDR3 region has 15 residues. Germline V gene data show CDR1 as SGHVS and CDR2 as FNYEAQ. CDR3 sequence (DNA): TGTGCCAGCAGCTCACGCGGGGGTGGGTCGAATGAGCAGTTCTTC. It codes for CASSSRGGGSNEQFF.

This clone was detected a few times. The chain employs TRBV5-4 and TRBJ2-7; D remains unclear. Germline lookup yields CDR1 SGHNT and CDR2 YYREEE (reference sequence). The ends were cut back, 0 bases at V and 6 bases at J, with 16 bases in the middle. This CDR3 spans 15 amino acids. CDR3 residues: CASSLGVQAFGEQYF. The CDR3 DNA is TGTGCCAGCAGCTTGGGGGTTCAGGCTTTCGGCGAGCAGTACTTC.